A selection of T cell receptor beta chains follows, all from one sample in a study of blood T cell repertoires in COVID-19. Measured with immunoSEQ multiplex PCR; TCRdb has only the in-frame clones, and not every one. The sample lists approximately 230,000 clones, 70% to 90% occurring once. The sequenced material came from peripheral blood. The receptors come from a man aged 18 to 29 with active or convalescent COVID-19. Both conserved end residues are part of each CDR3. Fields, in order: J gene, V gene, CDR3 protein.

TRBJ2-2,TRBV4-3,CASSQVIRQTGELFF
TRBJ2-1,TRBV18,CASSPGTSGRNEQFF
TRBJ2-3,TRBV9,CASSTRLAGEADTQYF
TRBJ2-2,TRBV2,CASSGTQNTGELFF
TRBJ2-2,TRBV6-1,CASSEVGTSGTWGGELFF
TRBJ2-7,TRBV11-2,CASSLEGGQLTYYEQYF
TRBJ1-2,TRBV7-9,CATVPGGLGGYTF
TRBJ2-7,TRBV29-1,CSVRDSVYEQYF
TRBJ1-4,TRBV5-4,CASSLGTGATNEKLFF
TRBJ1-2,TRBV28,CASSLNRAGYGYTF
TRBJ2-7,TRBV5-6,CASSLGQGAREQYF
TRBJ2-7,TRBV18,CASSPGGRSSYEQYF
TRBJ1-2,TRBV10-2,CASSPPGRGGLDGYTF
TRBJ1-3,TRBV9,CASSVAGSLSGNTIYF
TRBJ2-5,TRBV28,CASSPDRRAGETQYF
TRBJ2-2,TRBV5-1,CASSLGLGPGELFF
TRBJ1-5,TRBV4-3,CASSRRQGSDGNQPQHF
TRBJ2-3,TRBV27,CASSLGPRGTDTQYF
TRBJ2-5,TRBV6-1,CASSEVGGALETQYF
TRBJ1-5,TRBV28,CASSLNRAQHF
TRBJ1-1,TRBV18,CASSMEIEAFF
TRBJ2-2,TRBV5-1,CASSWEGRTGELFF
TRBJ1-1,TRBV9,CASSADSYTEAFF
TRBJ1-4,TRBV5-5,CASSLGQANEKLFF
TRBJ2-1,TRBV28,CASKGGGIYNEQFF
TRBJ1-4,TRBV6-5,CASSYRWGATNEKLFF
TRBJ1-4,TRBV18,CASSPGQGGSGEKLFF
TRBJ2-3,TRBV10-3,CAISEFIVQGRRADTQYF
TRBJ1-5,TRBV18,CASTYTGPEGNQPQHF
TRBJ1-1,TRBV30,CAWRVKTGDTEAFF
TRBJ2-3,TRBV5-4,CASSLVGSSTDTQYF
TRBJ2-2,TRBV5-4,CASSNAGWGTGELFF
TRBJ1-5,TRBV19,CASSIGPGTSNQPQHF
TRBJ1-6,TRBV9,CASSVAGAVNSPLHF
TRBJ2-7,TRBV19,CASSIGSGPYEQYF
TRBJ2-1,TRBV30,CAWSGGHNEQFF
TRBJ1-3,TRBV6-5,CASSYSKQGPGNTIYF
TRBJ1-2,TRBV27,CASSLSHGRAGGYTF
TRBJ2-2,TRBV18,CASSPYQAGEGSTGELFF
TRBJ2-1,TRBV5-1,CASSLGQVFHEQFF
TRBJ2-7,TRBV4-1,CASSQIQGRDEQYF
TRBJ1-1,TRBV12-3/TRBV12-4,CASSLSGIEAFF
TRBJ2-7,TRBV27,CASSSWTGSSYEQYF
TRBJ2-7,TRBV15,CARAGMGGYEQYF
TRBJ1-5,TRBV19,CASSYGQGNQPQHF
TRBJ1-1,TRBV4-3,CASSQSGNTEAFF